This T cell receptor (beta chain) was identified during a study of blood T cell repertoires in COVID-19. Background on the study: Acute and convalescent COVID-19 samples came from the United States, Italy and Spain. Sources were T cells, B-cell-depleted T cells, or PBMCs; the material itself was cDNA or gDNA.

There are 14 residues in the CDR3. The germline V gene has CDR1 LGHNA and CDR2 YNFKEQ. V was trimmed by 1 base and J by 3 bases, leaving 10 bases between them. This clone was picked up a small number of times. In the original analysis: Nucleated cell counts were estimated from reference gene primer amplification. Sequencing used immunoSEQ multiplex PCR; TCRdb keeps in-frame clones, though not all of them. V, J and clone size reflect that table, while D and trimming were determined from the DNA. The repertoire consists of 60,000 to 75,000 clones, with around 90% occurring once and the leading ten covering approximately 1.5%.

The sequenced sample consisted of peripheral blood. The clonotype was recovered from a human donor in a cohort sampled during active COVID-19. V is TRBV4-2 and J is TRBJ2-7, with D hard to call. As DNA, the CDR3 is TGTGCCAGCAGCCAAGGTAACACGAACTACGAGCAGTACTTC. Translating gives CASSQGNTNYEQYF.